Below are 3 T cell receptor beta chains sequenced from a single sample in a study of T-cell memory formation after mild COVID-19. From the 5' RACE reads, TCRdb called clonotypes with MiXCR, one entry per CDR3 protein. The sample includes about 340,000 distinct CDR3 sequences, over 10% of them seen just once. Sequenced: PBMCs or a T cell subset sorted from them (not recorded which). These receptor sequences come from a man aged 18 to 35 who had mild COVID-19 (a few samples of this study predate the infection). Cell type and time point are not known.

This sequence joins TRBV6-5 and TRBJ1-4; D gene uncertain. Germline V gene data show CDR1 as MNHEY and CDR2 as SVGAGI. V lost 4 bases to trimming and J lost 14 bases, with 17 bases between them. This CDR3 has 13 amino acids. DNA of the CDR3: TGTGCCAGCAGTTCCTCCACCTATCACAGTCTGTTTTTT. Encoded protein: CASSSSTYHSLFF.

The V call is TRBV7-6, the J call TRBJ2-7; D is unresolved. Germline values: CDR1 SGHVS, CDR2 FNYEAQ. This CDR3 has 16 residues. V was clipped by 2 bases and J by 5 bases, with 19 bases between them. The CDR3 loop reads CASSLTIRSVGDEQYF. Here the CDR3 DNA reads TGTGCCAGCAGCTTAACTATCCGCAGCGTGGGCGACGAGCAGTACTTC.

This clonotype was seen ten or more times. This chain uses TRBV5-5 with TRBJ2-3, with 9 positions matching TRBD2. V lost 4 bases to trimming and J lost 2 bases; unmatched junction nucleotides: 5. Germline-derived CDR1 and CDR2 are SGHKS and YYEKEE (reference sequence). The length of the CDR3 is 15 residues. The CDR3, as DNA: TGTGCCAGCAGCGCCAGCGGGGGGACCACAGATACGCAGTATTTT. This sequence encodes CASSASGGTTDTQYF.